This entry is about one TCR beta chain. Its antigen is not known. The same CDR3 is also encoded by other DNA sequences in this sample. The data originate from a study of shared clonotypes between healthy human individuals. Findings and limits, study-wide: The expectation was that sequencing depth would affect clonotype sharing among donors.

V was clipped by 1 base and J by 5 bases, with 5 bases between them. Germline V gives CDR1 LNHNV, CDR2 YYDKDF (reference sequence). CDR3 length equals 12 residues. Genomic DNA belonging to each subset was distributed in equal measure over several immunoSEQ plates. Using 200 ng DNA, 30,000 to 35,000 T cell genomes, the sorted-subset replicate PCRs were run. Some clones are missing from TCRdb's copy, which holds only in-frame ones; the method was immunoSEQ multiplex PCR. The sample contains approximately 2.5 million clones, approximately 94% of which appear only once. This rearrangement joins TRBV15 to TRBJ2-5; D remains unclear. The sequence came from a man aged 18 to 30 in good health. Some clones in this sample may be carry-over from other donors' samples. Sequenced input: naive CD4+ T cells from PBMCs. Subset reported: CD45RA+ positively selected. This CDR3 is CATSRGRETQYF. The CDR3 region has the DNA TGTGCCACCAGCAGAGGGCGGGAGACCCAGTACTTC. Full variable domain (rest looked up from reference TRBV15 and TRBJ2-5): DAMVIQNPRYQVTQFGKPVTLSCSQTLNHNVMYWYQQKSSQAPKLLFHYYDKDFNNEADTPDNFQSRRPNTSFCFLDIRSPGLGDTAMYLCATSRGRETQYFGPGTRLLVL.